Listed here are 21 T cell receptor beta chains from one sample, sequenced in a study of blood T cell repertoires in COVID-19. Sequenced by immunoSEQ multiplex PCR; TCRdb stores in-frame clones only, minus some. The sample has approximately 490,000 clones; 80% to 90% are singletons. Sequenced: PBMCs or T cells enriched from blood (not recorded which). All receptors come from a woman aged 55-75 years who had recovered from COVID-19.

With respect to this clone: Other DNA sequences in the sample encode the same CDR3. This sequence joins TRBV19 and TRBJ2-4; D is perhaps TRBD1 (5 bases). Trimming shortened V by 1 base and J by 0 bases, and 7 bases separated the two germline ends. This CDR3 is built from 15 residues. From germline, CDR1 is LNHDA and CDR2 SQIVND (reference sequence). The DNA of the CDR3 is TGTGCCAGTAGTATAGGGGGCCTAGCCAAAAACATTCAGTACTTC. This gives the protein CASSIGGLAKNIQYF.

This clone has a handful of counts. The V and J genes are TRBV3-1 (or the pseudogene TRBV3-2) and TRBJ2-5, with 11 bases matching TRBD2. Germline V gene lookup returns CDR1 LGHDT and CDR2 YNNKEL (reference sequence). Trimming at V came to 4 bases and at J to 5 bases, leaving 0 bases not matched to a gene. The length of the CDR3 is 13 residues. As DNA, the CDR3 is TGTGCCAGCAGCCGGACTAGCGGGGAGACCCAGTACTTC. It translates to CASSRTSGETQYF.

V and J are TRBV19 and TRBJ2-2, with 7 bases lining up with TRBD1. CDR3 size: 15 residues. Per germline, CDR1 LNHDA and CDR2 SQIVND (reference sequence). After removal of 7 bases from V and 4 bases from J, the junction contained 9 bases not matched to a gene. The CDR3 sequence is CASTPDRVGTGELFF. CDR3 bases: TGTGCCAGTACTCCCGACAGGGTAGGCACCGGGGAGCTGTTTTTT.

The rearrangement uses TRBV6-6 and TRBJ2-1; D is uncertain. Per germline, CDR1 MNHNY and CDR2 SVGAGI (reference sequence). The CDR3 spans 12 residues. The germline V and J ends were trimmed by 4 bases and 6 bases, with 7 bases remaining between them. This CDR3 reads CASSLIPNEQFF. Here the CDR3 DNA reads TGTGCCAGCAGTTTAATCCCCAATGAGCAGTTCTTC.

This clone has ten or more counts. The V and J genes are TRBV6-5 and TRBJ2-1, with unresolved D. Trimming removed 8 bases from V and 5 bases from J, with 13 bases in between. CDR1 and CDR2 (germline): MNHEY, SVGAGI. The CDR3 runs to 13 residues. CDR3 protein: CASRRSPDNEQFF. As DNA, the CDR3 is TGTGCCAGCCGCCGGTCGCCTGACAATGAGCAGTTCTTC.

There are a few counts of this clone. The chain recombines TRBV5-1 with TRBJ2-2; TRBD1 aligns across 7 bases. Germline-derived CDR1 and CDR2 are SGHRS and YFSETQ. The CDR3 covers 16 residues. Trimming cost V 0 bases and J 0 bases; bases outside gene matches: 2. CDR3 sequence (DNA): TGCGCCAGCAGCTTGGGACAGGGATCGAACACCGGGGAGCTGTTTTTT. Translation gives CASSLGQGSNTGELFF.

Worth noting for this clone: The sample has other DNA sequences that encode this CDR3 too. The chain uses TRBV29-1 and TRBJ1-2, with D possibly matching TRBD1 (5 bases). Germline V gene lookup returns CDR1 SQVTM and CDR2 ANQGSEA. V lost 6 bases and J lost 0, with 8 bases in between. This CDR3 contains 12 residues. The DNA of the CDR3 is TGCAGCGTCGAGACAGCTAACTATGGCTACACCTTC. Its protein is CSVETANYGYTF. Based on the CDR3 plus reference TRBV29-1 and TRBJ1-2, the full variable domain is SAVISQKPSRDICQRGTSLTIQCQVDSQVTMMFWYRQQPGQSLTLIATANQGSEATYESGFVIDKFPISRPNLTFSTLTVSNMSPEDSSIYLCSVETANYGYTFGSGTRLTVV.

Remarks on this clone: The same CDR3 arises from other DNA sequences in this sample as well. The chain couples TRBV7-2 to TRBJ2-7, with 7 bases aligning to TRBD2. The V gene's germline CDR1 is SGHTA and CDR2 FQGNSA. The J segment lost 0 bases and the V segment lost 1 base, leaving 0 bases of the junction unmatched. The CDR3 runs to 14 residues. CDR3 DNA sequence: TGTGCCAGCAGCTTAGTAGCGGGCTCCTACGAGCAGTACGTC. Encoded protein: CASSLVAGSYEQYV.

CDR3 sequence: CASRRGDGGDTQYF. Here the CDR3 DNA reads TGTGCCAGCAGACGGGGGGACGGGGGAGATACGCAGTATTTT. The chain couples TRBV6-5 to TRBJ2-3; 7 nucleotides agree with TRBD2. The V gene end was trimmed by 6 bases and the J gene end by 5 bases; junction bases not matched to a gene: 8. CDR1 is MNHEY, CDR2 SVGAGI, per germline. This CDR3 is 14 amino acids long.

The chain combines TRBV27 with TRBJ1-2; TRBD1 agrees at 10 bases. J gave up 4 bases and V 5 bases, and 10 bases lay outside the gene matches. This CDR3 spans 16 amino acids. Per germline, CDR1 MNHEY and CDR2 SMNVEV (reference sequence). CDR3: CASSPFFGQGGYGYTF. DNA for the CDR3: TGTGCCAGCAGTCCCTTTTTTGGACAGGGGGGCTATGGCTACACCTTC.

This clone has just a few counts. The chain recombines TRBV9 with TRBJ2-7; TRBD1 aligns across 7 bases. This CDR3 contains 15 residues. Unmatched junction bases numbered 10, after V lost 0 bases and J lost 7 bases. CDR1 is SGDLS and CDR2 is YYNGEE in the germline V gene. CDR3 bases: TGTGCCAGCAGCGTAGCCCTCGGGACAGTACAGGAGCAGTACTTC. Its translation: CASSVALGTVQEQYF.

The rearrangement joins TRBV30 to TRBJ2-3, with 9 bases matching TRBD1. V was pared by 2 bases and J by 6 bases, with 6 bases of the junction left unmatched. The CDR3 has 14 residues. Germline V gene sequence: CDR1 GTSNPN, CDR2 SVGIG (reference sequence). The CDR3: CAWSRGTGLDTQYF. For the CDR3, the DNA is TGTGCCTGGAGTCGCGGGACAGGGTTGGATACGCAGTATTTT.

This chain joins TRBV7-2 and TRBJ2-2, with 12 bases that match TRBD2. The CDR3 totals 16 residues. Losses at the gene ends were 6 bases for V and 2 bases for J; bases not matched to a gene: 4. CDR1 SGHTA and CDR2 FQGNSA come from the germline V gene. The CDR3 protein is CASSSSGGVNTGELFF. In DNA, the CDR3 is TGTGCCAGCAGTTCTAGCGGGGGGGTTAACACCGGGGAGCTGTTTTTT.

V usage is TRBV5-1 and J usage is TRBJ1-4, with 7 bases identical to TRBD1. The CDR3 runs to 15 residues. V was clipped by 0 bases and J by 5 bases; unmatched bases: 4. Germline-derived CDR1 and CDR2 are SGHRS and YFSETQ. The DNA for the CDR3 is TGCGCCAGCAGCTTGGCCGGGGACAGAAATGAAAAACTGTTTTTT. Residues: CASSLAGDRNEKLFF.

This chain connects TRBV24-1 to TRBJ2-3; 11 positions agree with TRBD2. Germline lookup yields CDR1 KGHDR and CDR2 SFDVKD. CDR3 length equals 17 residues. The ends lost 4 bases at V and 3 bases at J; junction bases unmatched: 8. The CDR3 DNA reads TGTGCCACCAGTGACCACCGGCGGACTAGCGGGACAGATACGCAGTATTTT. Translation: CATSDHRRTSGTDTQYF.

V and J are TRBV19 and TRBJ2-1, with a tentative D call TRBD2 (6 bases). Looked up from germline, CDR1 is LNHDA and CDR2 is SQIVND (reference sequence). V dropped 3 bases and J dropped 4 bases, with 13 bases sitting between them. The CDR3 consists of 15 residues. This CDR3 is CASSILATTYNEQFF. The CDR3 DNA follows: TGTGCCAGTAGTATCCTAGCGACGACTTACAATGAGCAGTTCTTC.

The chain employs TRBV10-3 and TRBJ2-1; TRBD1 agrees at 7 bases. Germline lookup yields CDR1 ENHRY and CDR2 SYGVKD. V gave up 8 bases and J gave up 10 bases; unmatched junction bases: 2. The CDR3 runs to 10 residues. The CDR3 DNA sequence: TGTGCCATCGGGGGACAGGAGCAGTTCTTC. This translates into CAIGGQEQFF.

This rearrangement joins TRBV2 to TRBJ2-3; weak D call: TRBD2 (6 bases). The germline V gene encodes CDR1 SNHLY and CDR2 FYNNEI. CDR3 length: 17 amino acids. V gave up 8 bases and J gave up 0 bases, with 21 bases separating them. The CDR3, as DNA: TGTGCCAGCGATAGGAGGGGCAGCGGCATTAGCACAGATACGCAGTATTTT. It translates to CASDRRGSGISTDTQYF. The full variable domain, with the rest looked up from reference TRBV2 and TRBJ2-3, is EPEVTQTPSHQVTQMGQEVILRCVPISNHLYFYWYRQILGQKVEFLVSFYNNEISEKSEIFDDQFSVERPDGSNFTLKIRSTKLEDSAMYFCASDRRGSGISTDTQYFGPGTRLTVL.

The chain has TRBV29-1 and TRBJ1-4; possible D gene TRBD1, 6 bases. Germline assignment: CDR1 SQVTM and CDR2 ANQGSEA. The CDR3 has 14 residues. The germline V and J ends were trimmed by 6 bases and 3 bases, with 14 bases remaining between them. The CDR3 DNA is TGCAGCGTCTTAACAGGGAAGGCTAATGAAAAACTGTTTTTT. It yields the protein CSVLTGKANEKLFF.

CDR3 protein: CASSQGPGEQYF. DNA of the CDR3: TGTGCCAGCAGCCAAGGCCCGGGGGAGCAGTACTTC. The chain has TRBV4-2 and TRBJ2-7; possible D gene TRBD2, 5 bases. CDR1 and CDR2 (germline): LGHNA, YNFKEQ. The CDR3 is 12 residues long. Trimming took 1 base from V and 7 from J, leaving 8 bases between them.

The V call is TRBV9, the J call TRBJ1-6; the D is unclear. The CDR3 spans 15 residues. Germline V CDR1 and CDR2: SGDLS, YYNGEE. Trimming cost V 1 base and J 7 bases, with 12 bases left between them. CDR3 sequence reads: CASSVIPDYNSPLHF. The CDR3, as DNA: TGTGCCAGCAGCGTAATCCCGGACTACAATTCACCCCTCCACTTT.